This T cell receptor (beta chain) was recorded in a study of TIL therapy for anti-PD-1-resistant metastatic lung cancer. Study details: Tumors had a median PD-L1 proportion score of 5% to 6.5%.

The germline V gene has CDR1 GTSNPN and CDR2 SVGIG (reference sequence). Trimming took off 7 bases at V and 7 bases at J, with 20 bases between the two ends. The CDR3 length is 13 residues. The libraries were made with immunoSEQ v3. The repertoire was sequenced with immunoSEQ multiplex PCR; TCRdb's copy has only in-frame clones and lacks some. Found here are some 90,000 clones, 55% to 75% of them singletons; the top ten hold approximately 11%. Findings and caveats of the study: TIL cultures after expansion showed higher clonality and lower diversity than baseline tumor (median about 6% vs 30%). The cohort had more treatment-naive, never-smoker and oncogene-addicted patients than typical.

As for time point: pre-treatment sample, taken before nivolumab and TIL therapy. Pleural nodules or supraclavicular lymph nodes made up most of the excised metastases sampled. Stage 4 NSCLC adults joined between October 2017 and 2020. For this clone: The antigen is not known.

The material was tumor tissue, obtained at baseline. This chain joins TRBV30 and TRBJ2-7; D perhaps matches TRBD2 (7 bases). This TCR derives from a person aged 25 to 80 with non-small cell lung cancer. Written as DNA, the CDR3 is TGTGCCTTGGTGGGGGCGGGAGTGGGGGAGCAGTACTTC. It yields the protein CALVGAGVGEQYF.